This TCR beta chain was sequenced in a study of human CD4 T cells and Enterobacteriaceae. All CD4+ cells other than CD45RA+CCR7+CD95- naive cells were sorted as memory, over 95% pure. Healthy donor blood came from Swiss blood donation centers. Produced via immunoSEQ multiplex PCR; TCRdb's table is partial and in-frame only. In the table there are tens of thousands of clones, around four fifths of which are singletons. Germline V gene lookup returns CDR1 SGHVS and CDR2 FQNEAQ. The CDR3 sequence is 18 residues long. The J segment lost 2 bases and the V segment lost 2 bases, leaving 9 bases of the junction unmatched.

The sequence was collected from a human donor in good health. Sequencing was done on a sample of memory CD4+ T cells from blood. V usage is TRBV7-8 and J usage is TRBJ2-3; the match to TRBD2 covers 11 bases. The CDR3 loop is CASSLRLAGGPPTDTQYF. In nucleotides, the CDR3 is TGTGCCAGCAGCTTAAGGTTAGCGGGAGGGCCGCCCACAGATACGCAGTATTTT.